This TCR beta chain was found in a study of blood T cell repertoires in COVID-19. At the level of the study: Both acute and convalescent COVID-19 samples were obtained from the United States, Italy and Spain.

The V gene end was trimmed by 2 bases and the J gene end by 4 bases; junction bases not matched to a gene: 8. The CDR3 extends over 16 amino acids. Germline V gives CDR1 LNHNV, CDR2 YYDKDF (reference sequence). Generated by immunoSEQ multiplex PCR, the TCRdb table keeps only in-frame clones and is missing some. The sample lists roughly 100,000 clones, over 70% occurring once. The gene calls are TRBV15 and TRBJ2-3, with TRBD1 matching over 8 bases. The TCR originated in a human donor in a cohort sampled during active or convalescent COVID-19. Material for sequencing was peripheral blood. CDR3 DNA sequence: TGTGCCACCAGCAGATCGGACAGGGAAGTTGCAGATACGCAGTATTTT. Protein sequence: CATSRSDREVADTQYF. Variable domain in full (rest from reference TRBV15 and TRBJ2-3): DAMVIQNPRYQVTQFGKPVTLSCSQTLNHNVMYWYQQKSSQAPKLLFHYYDKDFNNEADTPDNFQSRRPNTSFCFLDIRSPGLGDTAMYLCATSRSDREVADTQYFGPGTRLTVL.